The rows below give T cell receptor beta chains drawn from one sample of a study of cytomegalovirus exposure and HLA in healthy donors. TCRdb's copy holds only in-frame clones and misses some; the assay was immunoSEQ multiplex PCR. The top ten hold about 9.4% of the sample, which has just under 95,000 clones, more than 65% seen once. Source material: PBMCs. All receptors derive from a human donor in good health. The CDR3 runs from the conserved cysteine through the conserved F or W. D genes are given only for firm matches. Some rows have no size entry. The others give once, few or many, or a class for an expanded clone.

CDR3nt	CDR3aa	d_gene	abundance	v_gene	j_gene
TGTGCCACCAGCAGAGATCCAAGACAGGAGAGGCAGCCCCAGCATTTT	CATSRDPRQERQPQHF	.	.	TRBV15	TRBJ1-5
TGTGCCATCACCCCGAGAGCGCCGTCTGGGGCCAACGTCCTGACTTTC	CAITPRAPSGANVLTF	.	.	TRBV7-2	TRBJ2-6
TGTGCCAGCAGCTTGACTAGCGGGATTTACAATGAGCAGTTCTTC	CASSLTSGIYNEQFF	TRBD2	.	TRBV7-2	TRBJ2-1
TGTGCCAGCAGCTTAAGGGGGTACGAGCAGTACTTC	CASSLRGYEQYF	.	.	TRBV7-2	TRBJ2-7
TGTGCCAGCTCACCGCAGGGGTCGGACACCGGGGAGCTGTTTTTT	CASSPQGSDTGELFF	.	once	TRBV18	TRBJ2-2
TGTGCCAGCAGTAATACAGGGGGTAACCAAAACATTCAGTACTTC	CASSNTGGNQNIQYF	TRBD1	.	TRBV25-1	TRBJ2-4
TGTGCCAGCAGCTTGGTTTCAGGGGATTCACCCCTCCACTTT	CASSLVSGDSPLHF	.	.	TRBV5-5	TRBJ1-6
TGCAGCGTTCTTGGACTAGCGGTAAACAATGAGCAGTTCTTC	CSVLGLAVNNEQFF	TRBD2	.	TRBV29-1	TRBJ2-1
TGTGCCAGCAGTTACGTTGGACTAGACCAAGAGACCCAGTACTTC	CASSYVGLDQETQYF	TRBD2	.	TRBV6-5	TRBJ2-5
TGTGCCAGCAGTTGGACAGGGAATTTCTATGGCTACACCTTC	CASSWTGNFYGYTF	TRBD1	few	TRBV28	TRBJ1-2
TGTGCCAGCAGCACAGGGTCTGGAAACACCATATATTTT	CASSTGSGNTIYF	.	once	TRBV11-2	TRBJ1-3
TGCAGCACGGGACTGGGTGGCTACACCTTC	CSTGLGGYTF	.	.	TRBV29-1	TRBJ1-2
TGTGCTTCAACAGCCCAGGGCTATGGCTACACCTTC	CASTAQGYGYTF	.	.	TRBV19	TRBJ1-2
TGTGCCAGTGCCCAGACTAGTAAGAATGAGCAGTTCTTC	CASAQTSKNEQFF	.	.	TRBV6-5	TRBJ2-1
TGTGCCAGCAGCGACAGGGTCCTGGGCACTGAAGCTTTCTTT	CASSDRVLGTEAFF	TRBD1	.	TRBV2	TRBJ1-1
TGTGCCAGCAGCTCGAGGGGCGGGAGCGATGAGCAGTTCTTC	CASSSRGGSDEQFF	TRBD2	.	TRBV7-8	TRBJ2-1
TGTGCCAGCAGTTCCGCCGGGACAGGGAGCACCGGGGAGCTGTTTTTT	CASSSAGTGSTGELFF	TRBD1	.	TRBV7-3	TRBJ2-2
TGTGCCATCAGCGGAGGTCGGGGGGGAGCTTTCTTT	CAISGGRGGAFF	.	few	TRBV10-3	TRBJ1-1
TGTGCCAGCAGTGAAGGGGAGGGGAGGTCCTATAATTCACCCCTCCACTTT	CASSEGEGRSYNSPLHF	.	once	TRBV25-1	TRBJ1-6
TGTGCCACCAGCAGAGAACCAGGACCACCCGGGGACTATGGCTACACCTTC	CATSREPGPPGDYGYTF	.	.	TRBV15	TRBJ1-2
TGTGCCAGCAGACAGGGGGCTCGGGAGCAGTACTTC	CASRQGAREQYF	TRBD1	once	TRBV27	TRBJ2-7
TGCGCCAGCAGCCCCGGAACAGGGGGAGGATACATTCAGTACTTC	CASSPGTGGGYIQYF	TRBD1	once	TRBV5-1	TRBJ2-4
TGTGCCAGCAGCTTAGGGCAGACTGGAAACACCATATATTTT	CASSLGQTGNTIYF	.	few	TRBV7-6	TRBJ1-3
TGTGCCAGCAGCCCCTCCCCTACAGGGAACTATGGCTACACCTTC	CASSPSPTGNYGYTF	.	.	TRBV27	TRBJ1-2
TGTGCCATCAGTGAGACGGACAGGCCGAATCAGCCCCAGCATTTT	CAISETDRPNQPQHF	TRBD1	once	TRBV10-3	TRBJ1-5
TGTGCCAGCAGCTACGGACTAGCGGAAGAGACCCAGTACTTC	CASSYGLAEETQYF	TRBD2	.	TRBV7-2	TRBJ2-5
TGTGCTAGCAGTGAACGGACAAACACAGATACGCAGTATTTT	CASSERTNTDTQYF	.	.	TRBV6-1	TRBJ2-3
TGTGCCAGCAGTTACGGCAGGGAAAGCAATCAGCCCCAGCATTTT	CASSYGRESNQPQHF	.	.	TRBV6-5	TRBJ1-5